One T cell receptor (beta chain) is described in this entry. Assay used: immunoSEQ multiplex PCR; TCRdb lists only in-frame clones, some missing. The repertoire has over 120,000 clones, approximately 83% of them found once; the top ten carry roughly 8%. The data were obtained in a study of T cell responses to AZD1222 COVID-19 vaccine. Study overall: Analysis merged second doses at about 4 or about 12 weeks.

Germline values: CDR1 LGHDT, CDR2 YNNKEL (reference sequence). This CDR3 spans 13 amino acids. Trimming took off 1 base at V and 6 bases at J, with 10 bases between the two ends. V is TRBV3-1 (or the pseudogene TRBV3-2) and J is TRBJ2-7, with unresolved D. This TCR came from an adult in good health. The sequenced sample was peripheral blood, obtained on day 0 of AZD1222 vaccination. DNA for the CDR3: TGTGCCAGCAGCCAAGGGGAATCGCGCGAGCAGTACTTC. Its translation is CASSQGESREQYF.